The T cell receptor beta chain under discussion was sequenced for a study of blood T cell repertoires in acute mononucleosis (dated by TCRdb to 2018 to 2020). Regarding the research as a whole: Acute-phase samples were taken within 2 weeks of symptom onset, representing the primary response. During acute infection, about 2.1% and 1.1% of blood CD8 T cells were made up of mean YVL-BR-specific and GLC-BM-specific cells, respectively. The mean EBV load in blood was 3.5 to 4.5 log10 genome copies per million B cells during acute infection, compared with about 2.8 at convalescence.

The research as a whole found: With just a few donors in the cohort, the group averages were based on very few individuals. GLC-BM selection appeared to involve both chains, including public TCRbeta motifs on BV14-BJ2 and BV20-BJ1 alongside a TCRalpha motif on AV5-AJ31. Although only 8% to 9% of unique acute clonotypes carried over into convalescence, these persisting clonotypes made up most of the response, and the remainder were seemingly replaced by new, diverse de novo clonotypes. Low acute-to-convalescent clonotype overlap might partly reflect sampling error, because only a fraction of each donor's blood was analyzed.

For TCR profiling, total RNA from at least 9,000 sorted tetramer+ CD8 T cells was reverse transcribed into cDNA. CDR3 regions were PCR-amplified with primers annealing to V and J regions, and unique molecular identifiers were added to track templates. TCRalpha and TCRbeta chains were profiled using the immunoSEQ platform, including its sequencing and error-correction standards. The original pipeline was this. Clonal copy numbers were corrected for sequencing and PCR errors, and IMGT conventions were followed to define CDR3s. Analysis was restricted to productive rearrangements and performed with immunoSEQ Analyzer versions 2.0 and 3.0, while gene-pairing frequencies underwent further processing in Microsoft Excel. Circos plots were used to visualize V-J pairings, and MEME together with a custom motifSearch program was used to find CDR3 motifs. The probability of generation of TCR sequences was calculated using the OLGA algorithm. A clonotype seen at both visits was called persistent, a clonotype seen only at the acute visit was called nonpersistent, and a clonotype seen only at convalescence was called de novo. A public TCR was defined as an amino acid clonotype used by more than one donor. TCRdb re-hosts the immuneACCESS table, in-frame sequences only. Its copies lack some clones; in the studies checked, an unresolved V gene accounts for under half of them, and the cause for the rest is not known. D and trimming were read from the DNA, whereas the V and J calls and clone size are those reported in that table. This sample has about 1,300 clones in its table, and less than 30% of those were observed once. The leading ten clones occupy 53% of the sample.

This clone was found many times. No base quality information exists; no much larger clone differs at one position. The V end gives up 7 bases and the J end 6 bases, leaving 15 bases in the junction not matched to a gene. The germline V gene encodes CDR1 SGHDN and CDR2 FVKESK. From its cysteine to its phenylalanine, the CDR3 spans 15 amino acids. Of all the DNA, just the CDR3 is kept, 45 bases in frame from base 1. Reading the label with the study, this specimen's time point is: acute infectious mononucleosis, at clinical presentation within 2 weeks of symptom onset (visit 1). CD8 T cell responses to two immunodominant EBV epitopes, BRLF1 109 (YVL-BR) and BMLF1 280 (GLC-BM), were tracked in the study over primary infection. A positive serum heterophile antibody test together with EBV viral capsid antigen-specific IgM pointed to primary EBV infection. As a first step, magnetic positive selection (MACS) was used to enrich total CD8 T cells from the PBMCs. Live CD3+ CD8+ tetramer+ cells were sorted on a FACSAria III to over 90% purity. A PE-conjugated tetramer loaded with the BMLF1 280-288 peptide was used to sort the cells. After tetramer sorting, TCR repertoires of EBV epitope-specific CD8 T cells were deep-sequenced directly ex vivo at acute infection and at convalescence. The donors were a few individuals between 18 and 29 years old who had clinical acute infectious mononucleosis and laboratory evidence of primary EBV infection. Heparinized peripheral blood was drawn at clinical presentation with mononucleosis symptoms and was drawn again about 6 months later. Ficoll-Paque density gradient centrifugation was used to isolate PBMCs.

Sequenced here: EBV GLC epitope tetramer+ CD8+ T cells sorted from PBMCs, sampled during acute infectious mononucleosis. The cell subset or site label, read with the paper, signifies: CD8 T cells binding tetramer with EBV BMLF1 280-288 peptide (GLC-BM). The sequence was collected from a woman under 30 with infectious mononucleosis caused by EBV. Recombination connected TRBV14 to TRBJ2-7, with 7 central nucleotides matching TRBD1. For the CDR3, the sequence is CASNLGQILPGEQYF. In nucleotide form, the sequence is TGTGCCAGCAACCTGGGACAGATCCTGCCGGGCGAGCAGTACTTC.